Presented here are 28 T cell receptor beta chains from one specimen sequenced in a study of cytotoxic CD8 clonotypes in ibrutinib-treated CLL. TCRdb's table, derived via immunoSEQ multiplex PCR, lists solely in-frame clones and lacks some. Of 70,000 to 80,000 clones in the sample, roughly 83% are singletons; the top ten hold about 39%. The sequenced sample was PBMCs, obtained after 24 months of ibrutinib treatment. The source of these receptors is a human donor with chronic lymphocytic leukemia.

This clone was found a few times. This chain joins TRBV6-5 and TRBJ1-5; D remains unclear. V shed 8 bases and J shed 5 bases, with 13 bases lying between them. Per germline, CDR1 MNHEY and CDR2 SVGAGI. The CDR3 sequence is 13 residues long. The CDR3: CASGRERDQPQHF. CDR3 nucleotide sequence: TGTGCCAGCGGCCGGGAGAGGGATCAGCCCCAGCATTTT.

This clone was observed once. The CDR3 nucleotides read TGTGCCAGCTCACCAGTGGGGGCTAGTTACGAGCAGTACTTC. Its protein is CASSPVGASYEQYF. The V gene is TRBV18, the J gene TRBJ2-7; D possibly corresponds to TRBD1 (6 bases). V was cut by 2 bases and J by 4 bases, with 12 bases left in between. Germline values: CDR1 KGHSH, CDR2 LQKENI. The length of the CDR3 is 14 residues.

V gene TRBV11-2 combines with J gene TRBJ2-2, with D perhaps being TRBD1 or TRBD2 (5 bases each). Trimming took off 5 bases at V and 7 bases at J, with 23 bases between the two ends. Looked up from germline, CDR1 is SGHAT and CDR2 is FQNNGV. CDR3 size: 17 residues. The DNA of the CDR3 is TGTGCCAGCAGCCCACGAACCGGGACCGTCGTTGTCGGGGAGCTGTTTTTT. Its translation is CASSPRTGTVVVGELFF.

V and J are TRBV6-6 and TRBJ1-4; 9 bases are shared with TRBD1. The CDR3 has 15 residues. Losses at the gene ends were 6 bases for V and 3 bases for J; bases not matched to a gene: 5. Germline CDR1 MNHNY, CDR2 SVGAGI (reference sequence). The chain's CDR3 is CASRITGGPNEKLFF. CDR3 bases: TGTGCCAGCAGAATCACAGGGGGCCCTAATGAAAAACTGTTTTTT.

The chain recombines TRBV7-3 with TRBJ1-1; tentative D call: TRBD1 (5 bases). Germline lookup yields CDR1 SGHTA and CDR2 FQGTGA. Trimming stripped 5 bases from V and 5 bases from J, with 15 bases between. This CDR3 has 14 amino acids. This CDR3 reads CASSEGGGWTEAFF. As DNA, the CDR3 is TGTGCCAGCAGCGAAGGCGGGGGGTGGACTGAAGCTTTCTTT.

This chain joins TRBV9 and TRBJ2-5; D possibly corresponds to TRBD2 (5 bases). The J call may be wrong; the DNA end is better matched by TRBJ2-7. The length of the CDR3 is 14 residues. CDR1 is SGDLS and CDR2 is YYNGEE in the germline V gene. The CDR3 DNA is TGTGCCAGCAGCCCCGGACTGGTAGGGTACGAGCAGTACTTC. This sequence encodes CASSPGLVGYEQYF.

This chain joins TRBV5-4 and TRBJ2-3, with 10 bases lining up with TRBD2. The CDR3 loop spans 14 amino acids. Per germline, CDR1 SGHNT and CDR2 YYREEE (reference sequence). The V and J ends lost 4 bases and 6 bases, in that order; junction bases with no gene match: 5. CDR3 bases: TGTGCCAGCAGCCGTTTGGGACTAGCGGATACGCAGTATTTT. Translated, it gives CASSRLGLADTQYF.

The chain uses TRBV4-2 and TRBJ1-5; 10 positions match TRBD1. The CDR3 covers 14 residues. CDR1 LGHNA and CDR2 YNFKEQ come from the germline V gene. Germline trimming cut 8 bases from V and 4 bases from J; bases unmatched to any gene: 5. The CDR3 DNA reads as TGTGCCAGCTCCCTGGACAGGGGGAATCAGCCCCAGCATTTT. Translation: CASSLDRGNQPQHF.

In DNA form, the CDR3 reads TGTGCCAGCAGCTTATTCCCTTACACAGATACGCAGTATTTT. Encoded protein: CASSLFPYTDTQYF. This chain joins TRBV7-3 and TRBJ2-3; no definite D call. Germline V gene lookup returns CDR1 SGHTA and CDR2 FQGTGA. V lost 2 bases to trimming and J lost 2 bases, with 8 bases between them. This CDR3 is built from 14 residues.

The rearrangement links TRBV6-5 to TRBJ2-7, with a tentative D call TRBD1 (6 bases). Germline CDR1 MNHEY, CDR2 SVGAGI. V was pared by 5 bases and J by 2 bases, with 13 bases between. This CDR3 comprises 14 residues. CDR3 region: CASSEQGGTYEQYF. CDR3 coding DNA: TGTGCCAGCAGTGAACAGGGCGGAACCTACGAGCAGTACTTC.

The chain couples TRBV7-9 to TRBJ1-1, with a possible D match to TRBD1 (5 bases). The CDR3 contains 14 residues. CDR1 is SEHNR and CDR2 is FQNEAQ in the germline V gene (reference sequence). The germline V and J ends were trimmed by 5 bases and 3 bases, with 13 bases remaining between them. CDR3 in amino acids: CASSLILGHTEAFF. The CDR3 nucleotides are TGTGCCAGCAGCCTCATTTTGGGGCACACTGAAGCTTTCTTT.

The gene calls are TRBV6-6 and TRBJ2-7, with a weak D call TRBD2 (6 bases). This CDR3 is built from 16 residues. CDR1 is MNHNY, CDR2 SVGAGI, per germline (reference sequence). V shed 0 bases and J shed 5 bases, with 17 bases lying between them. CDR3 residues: CASSYSPGTGVHEQYF. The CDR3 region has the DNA TGTGCCAGCAGTTACTCTCCCGGGACGGGGGTTCACGAGCAGTACTTC.

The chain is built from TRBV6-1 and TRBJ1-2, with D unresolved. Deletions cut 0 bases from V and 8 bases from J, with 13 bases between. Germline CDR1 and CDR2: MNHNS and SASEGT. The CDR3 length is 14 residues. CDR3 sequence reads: CASSEAGFADGYTF. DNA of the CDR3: TGTGCCAGCAGTGAAGCGGGTTTCGCGGACGGCTACACCTTC.

The CDR3 is CAISESPGGPTDTQYF. CDR3 in DNA: TGTGCCATCAGTGAGTCGCCGGGAGGGCCGACAGATACGCAGTATTTT. The chain joins TRBV10-3 to TRBJ2-3; 8 bases agree with TRBD2. The V gene end was trimmed by 0 bases and the J gene end by 3 bases; junction bases not matched to a gene: 5. The length of the CDR3 is 16 residues. Germline V gene sequence: CDR1 ENHRY, CDR2 SYGVKD.

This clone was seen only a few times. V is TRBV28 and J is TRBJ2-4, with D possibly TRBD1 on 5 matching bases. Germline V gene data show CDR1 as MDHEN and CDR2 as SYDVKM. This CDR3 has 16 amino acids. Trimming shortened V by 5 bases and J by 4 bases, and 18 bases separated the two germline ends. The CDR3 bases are TGTGCCAGCAGTGTCCTGACAGACCTTAATAAAAACATTCAGTACTTC. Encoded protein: CASSVLTDLNKNIQYF.

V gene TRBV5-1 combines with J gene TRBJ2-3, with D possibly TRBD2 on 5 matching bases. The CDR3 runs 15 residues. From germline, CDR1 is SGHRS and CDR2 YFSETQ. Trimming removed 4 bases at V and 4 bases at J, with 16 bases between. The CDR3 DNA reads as TGCGCCAGCAGCCTACTAGGGCCTCGGGCAGATACGCAGTATTTT. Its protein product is CASSLLGPRADTQYF.

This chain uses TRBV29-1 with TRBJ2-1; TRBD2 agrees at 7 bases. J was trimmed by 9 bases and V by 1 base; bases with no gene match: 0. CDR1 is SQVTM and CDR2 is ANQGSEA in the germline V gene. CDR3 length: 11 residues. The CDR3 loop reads CSVEGGGEQFF. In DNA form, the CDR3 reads TGCAGCGTTGAAGGCGGGGGTGAGCAGTTCTTC.

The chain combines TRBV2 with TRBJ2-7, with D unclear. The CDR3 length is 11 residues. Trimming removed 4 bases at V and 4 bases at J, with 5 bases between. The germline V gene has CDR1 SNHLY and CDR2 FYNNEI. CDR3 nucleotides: TGTGCCAGCAGTGTCTCGTACGAGCAGTACTTC. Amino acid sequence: CASSVSYEQYF.

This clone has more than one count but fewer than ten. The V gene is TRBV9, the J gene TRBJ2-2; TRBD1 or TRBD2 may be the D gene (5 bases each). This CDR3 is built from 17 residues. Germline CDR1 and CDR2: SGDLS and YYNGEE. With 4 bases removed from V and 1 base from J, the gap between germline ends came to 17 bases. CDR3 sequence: CASSPRGSWMNTGELFF. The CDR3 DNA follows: TGTGCCAGCAGCCCCCGGGGCAGCTGGATGAACACCGGGGAGCTGTTTTTT. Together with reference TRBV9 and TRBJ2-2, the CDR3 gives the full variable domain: DSGVTQTPKHLITATGQRVTLRCSPRSGDLSVYWYQQSLDQGLQFLIQYYNGEERAKGNILERFSAQQFPDLHSELNLSSLELGDSALYFCASSPRGSWMNTGELFFGEGSRLTVL.

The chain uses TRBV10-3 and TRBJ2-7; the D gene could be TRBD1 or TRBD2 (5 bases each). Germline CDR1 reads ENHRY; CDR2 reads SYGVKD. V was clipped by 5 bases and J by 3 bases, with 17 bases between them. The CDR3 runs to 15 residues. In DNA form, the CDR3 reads TGTGCCATCAGTTTAACTAGGTCCCAGGGCTACGAGCAGTACTTC. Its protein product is CAISLTRSQGYEQYF.

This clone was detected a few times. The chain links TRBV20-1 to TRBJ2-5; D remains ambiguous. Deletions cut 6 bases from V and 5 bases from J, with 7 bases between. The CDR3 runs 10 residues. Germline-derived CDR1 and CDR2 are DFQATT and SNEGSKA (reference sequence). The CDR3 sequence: CSAGIETQYF. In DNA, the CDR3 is TGCAGTGCAGGGATCGAGACCCAGTACTTC.

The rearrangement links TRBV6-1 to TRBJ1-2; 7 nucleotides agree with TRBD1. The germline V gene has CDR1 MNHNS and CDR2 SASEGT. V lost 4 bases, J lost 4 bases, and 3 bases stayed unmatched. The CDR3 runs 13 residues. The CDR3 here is CASSGDRAYGYTF. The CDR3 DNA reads TGTGCCAGCAGTGGGGACAGAGCCTATGGCTACACCTTC.

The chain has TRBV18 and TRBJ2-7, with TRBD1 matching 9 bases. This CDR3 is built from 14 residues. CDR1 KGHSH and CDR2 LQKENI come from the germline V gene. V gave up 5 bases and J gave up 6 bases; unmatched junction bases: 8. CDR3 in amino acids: CASSRTGARSEQYF. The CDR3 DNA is TGTGCCAGCTCAAGGACAGGGGCCAGATCCGAGCAGTACTTC.

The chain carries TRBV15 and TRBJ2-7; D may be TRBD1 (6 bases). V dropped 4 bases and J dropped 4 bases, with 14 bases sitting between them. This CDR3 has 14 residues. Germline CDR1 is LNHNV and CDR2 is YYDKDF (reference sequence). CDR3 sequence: CATSKSRGQYEQYF. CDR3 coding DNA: TGTGCCACCAGCAAATCCAGGGGTCAGTACGAGCAGTACTTC. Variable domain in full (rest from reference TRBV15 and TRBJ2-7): DAMVIQNPRYQVTQFGKPVTLSCSQTLNHNVMYWYQQKSSQAPKLLFHYYDKDFNNEADTPDNFQSRRPNTSFCFLDIRSPGLGDTAMYLCATSKSRGQYEQYFGPGTRLTVT.

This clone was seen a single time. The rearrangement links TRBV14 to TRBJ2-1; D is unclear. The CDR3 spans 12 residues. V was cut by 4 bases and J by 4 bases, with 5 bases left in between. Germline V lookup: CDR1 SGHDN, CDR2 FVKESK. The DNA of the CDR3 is TGTGCCAGCAGCCTCAGTTACAATGAGCAGTTCTTC. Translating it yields CASSLSYNEQFF.

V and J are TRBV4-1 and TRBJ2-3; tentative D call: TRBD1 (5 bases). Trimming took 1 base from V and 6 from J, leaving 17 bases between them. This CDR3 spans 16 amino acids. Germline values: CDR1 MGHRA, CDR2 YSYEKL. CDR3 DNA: TGCGCCAGCAGCCAAGGGCCCGCATGGGGCCGGGATACGCAGTATTTT. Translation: CASSQGPAWGRDTQYF.

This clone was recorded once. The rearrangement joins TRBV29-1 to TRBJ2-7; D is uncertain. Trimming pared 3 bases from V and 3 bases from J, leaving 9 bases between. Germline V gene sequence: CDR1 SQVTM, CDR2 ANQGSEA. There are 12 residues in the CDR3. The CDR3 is CSVDHGGYEQYF. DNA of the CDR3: TGCAGCGTTGATCACGGTGGCTACGAGCAGTACTTC.

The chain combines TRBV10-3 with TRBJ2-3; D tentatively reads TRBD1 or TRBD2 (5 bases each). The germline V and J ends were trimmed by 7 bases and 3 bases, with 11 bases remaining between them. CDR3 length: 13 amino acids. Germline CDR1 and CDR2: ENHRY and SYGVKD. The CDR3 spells CAITGTDTDTQYF. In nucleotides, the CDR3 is TGTGCCATCACAGGGACGGATACAGATACGCAGTATTTT.